This T cell receptor (beta chain) was documented in a study of T cell repertoires in cytomegalovirus infection (dated by TCRdb to between 2017 and 2020). Study-level background: The HLA type of each donor mattered for the analysis, because public TCR beta signatures pointed to carriage of CMV infection along with the matching HLA type. The paper as a whole reports these results and caveats: In both this cohort and an independent cohort of some 370 donors, the cumulative frequency of public TCR beta family members distinguished carriers of CMV infection plus the relevant HLA type. The ex vivo response was dominated by HLA-C-restricted CMV-specific TCR beta clonotypes, and the single most frequent clonotype in two of eight donors was supplied by these HLA-C-restricted clonotypes.

This clonotype has only a few counts. The antigen it binds to is not known. No quality values exist for individual bases; no much larger clone is one base distant. The germline V gene yields SGHRS for CDR1 and YFSETQ for CDR2. V lost 1 base and J lost 4 bases; the stretch between them is 20 bases long. The CDR3 covers 17 residues, taking in both the cysteine and the phenylalanine. The kept DNA is CDR3 alone, 51 bases in frame from the first base. These reads were obtained on an Illumina HiSeq 1500. TCRdb reprocessing: public reads trimmed at Q25 with fastp, clones called with MiXCR, in-frame beta chains kept. Each entry merges the rows of one CDR3 protein and shows their most common DNA and genes. In all, the sample holds 310,000 or so distinct CDR3 sequences, and 17% of those were seen once. Of the sample, 9.5% to 15% is held by the ten largest clones.

The sequencing sample was made of PBMCs. This TCR was recovered from a human donor in good health (CMV status not recorded). Some clones in this sample may be carry-over from other donors' samples. The chain was built from TRBV5-1 and TRBJ1-2; the D gene cannot be named for sure. The CDR3 is CASSLLAEPRPVYGYTF. Here is the DNA: TGCGCCAGCAGCTTGTTGGCAGAGCCCCGTCCCGTCTATGGCTACACCTTC.